This T cell receptor beta chain appears in the sequencing data of a study of blood T cells in healthy people across ages. The CDR3 runs to 15 residues. Germline CDR1 is MNHNS and CDR2 is SASEGT. Peripheral blood was drawn, 7.5 to 10 milliliters per donor. Together with a sample-barcoded 5' primer, a J-beta primer mix was included in a second PCR lasting about 7 to 12 cycles. A 12-random-nucleotide template-switch adaptor tagged each cDNA molecule. One entry per CDR3 protein, called by TCRdb with MiXCR from the 5' RACE reads. The sample lists about 940,000 distinct CDR3 sequences, roughly 52% occurring once.

This TCR was sampled from a man between 25 and 39 years old in good health. Sequenced material: blood. V gene TRBV6-1 combines with J gene TRBJ2-4, with 9 bases that match TRBD1. With the DNA end fitting TRBJ2-7 better, the J assignment may be wrong. CDR3 DNA sequence: TGTGCCAGCAGTGTGCGGACAGGGGTTGACTACGAGCAGTACTTC. This encodes CASSVRTGVDYEQYF.